The TCR beta chain under discussion was sequenced for a study of cytomegalovirus exposure and HLA in healthy donors. Points from the study as a whole: Rare TCR sequences predominated, though certain public TCRs were found in many donors. Rates of TCR association differed by HLA locus in a later analysis, with DRB1 highest and HLA-C lowest.

A note on this clone: Antigen unknown.

Use of 60 Vbeta and 13 Jbeta primers characterized the PCR. Here immunoSEQ multiplex PCR was the method, and the copy in TCRdb shows in-frame clones only, minus some. The sample includes approximately 90,000 clones, around 70% of them seen just once. The sample was PBMCs. This receptor was identified in a woman in her 50s in good health and CMV-seropositive.

The CDR3 sequence: CASSSGTGNEQYF. In DNA form, the CDR3 reads TGTGCCAGCAGCTCCGGGACAGGGAACGAGCAGTACTTC. This chain joins TRBV5-6 and TRBJ2-7; 9 bases agree with TRBD1. J was trimmed by 5 bases and V by 3 bases; bases with no gene match: 3. The germline CDR1 and CDR2 sequences are SGHDT and YYEEEE. The CDR3 covers 13 residues.